This T cell receptor (beta chain) emerged from a study of immune cell composition in non-small cell lung cancer. Across the whole study: Tumours were mainly lung adenocarcinoma or squamous cell carcinoma. Study-level findings and limits: Squamous carcinomas (roughly 80%) more often had tumour-associated clones >0.5% than adenocarcinomas (33%). Shared sequences between tumour-reactive and dominant in vivo clones were not proven.

Regarding this clone: Its antigen is unknown.

The normal lung sample lay at least 3 cm, and maximally far, from the tumour. Template was genomic DNA from frozen, unsorted single-cell suspensions. The CDR3 has 14 residues. Per germline, CDR1 SGHVS and CDR2 FNYEAQ. V was trimmed by 3 bases and J by 2 bases, leaving 10 bases between them. TCRdb's copy holds only in-frame clones and misses some; the assay was immunoSEQ multiplex PCR. The sample includes roughly 6,300 clones, around two thirds of them seen just once. This sequence originates from a human donor with non-small cell lung cancer. The V call is TRBV7-6, the J call TRBJ1-1; D is undetermined. Sequenced: non-adjacent lung tissue. CDR3 in DNA: TGTGCCAGCAGCTTTAACAGTGCAAACACTGAAGCTTTCTTT. This translates into CASSFNSANTEAFF.